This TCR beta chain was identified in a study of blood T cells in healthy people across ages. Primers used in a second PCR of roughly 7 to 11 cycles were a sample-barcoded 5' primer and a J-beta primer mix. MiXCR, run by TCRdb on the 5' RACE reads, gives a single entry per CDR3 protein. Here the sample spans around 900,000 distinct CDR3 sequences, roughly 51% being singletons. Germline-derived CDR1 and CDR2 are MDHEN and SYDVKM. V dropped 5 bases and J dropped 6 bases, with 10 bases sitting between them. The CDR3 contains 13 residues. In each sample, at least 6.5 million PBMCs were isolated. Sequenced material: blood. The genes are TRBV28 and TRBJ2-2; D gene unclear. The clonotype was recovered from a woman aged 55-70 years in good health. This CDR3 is CASSPPPPGELFF. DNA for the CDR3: TGTGCCAGCAGTCCCCCACCACCCGGGGAGCTGTTTTTT.